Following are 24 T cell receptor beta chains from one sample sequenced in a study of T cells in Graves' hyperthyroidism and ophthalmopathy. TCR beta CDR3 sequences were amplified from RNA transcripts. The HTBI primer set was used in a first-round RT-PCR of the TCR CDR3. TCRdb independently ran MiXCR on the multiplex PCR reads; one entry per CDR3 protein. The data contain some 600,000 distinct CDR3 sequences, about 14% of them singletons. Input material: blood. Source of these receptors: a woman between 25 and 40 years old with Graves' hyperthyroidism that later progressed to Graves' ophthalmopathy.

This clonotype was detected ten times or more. The CDR3 DNA is TGTGCCAGCAGCCCCCAGGGACTAGCGGGAGTCGTTGAGCAGTTCTTC. Protein sequence: CASSPQGLAGVVEQFF. The chain carries TRBV11-3 and TRBJ2-1; 14 bases align to TRBD2. This CDR3 is 16 amino acids long. The V segment lost 5 bases and the J segment 9 bases; nucleotides outside the gene matches: 9. Germline V gene lookup returns CDR1 SGHNT and CDR2 YENEEA.

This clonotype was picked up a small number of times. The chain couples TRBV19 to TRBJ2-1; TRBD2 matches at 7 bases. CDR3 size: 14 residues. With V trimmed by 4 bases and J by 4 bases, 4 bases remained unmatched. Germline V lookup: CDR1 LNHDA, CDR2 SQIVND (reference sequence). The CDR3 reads CASSSGREYNEQFF. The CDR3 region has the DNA TGTGCCAGTAGTAGCGGGCGGGAGTACAATGAGCAGTTCTTC.

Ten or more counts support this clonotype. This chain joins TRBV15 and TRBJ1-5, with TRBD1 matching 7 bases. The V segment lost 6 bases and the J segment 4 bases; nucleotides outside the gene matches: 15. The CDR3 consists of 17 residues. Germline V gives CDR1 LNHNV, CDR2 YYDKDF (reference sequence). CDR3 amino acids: CATRLGAGTAINQPQHF. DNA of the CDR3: TGTGCCACCAGGCTGGGTGCGGGGACAGCCATTAATCAGCCCCAGCATTTT.

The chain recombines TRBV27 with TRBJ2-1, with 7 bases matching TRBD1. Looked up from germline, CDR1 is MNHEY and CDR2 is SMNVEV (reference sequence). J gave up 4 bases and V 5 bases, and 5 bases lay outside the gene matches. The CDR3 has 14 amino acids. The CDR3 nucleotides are TGTGCCAGCAGTCCAAACAGGGGATACAATGAGCAGTTCTTC. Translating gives CASSPNRGYNEQFF.

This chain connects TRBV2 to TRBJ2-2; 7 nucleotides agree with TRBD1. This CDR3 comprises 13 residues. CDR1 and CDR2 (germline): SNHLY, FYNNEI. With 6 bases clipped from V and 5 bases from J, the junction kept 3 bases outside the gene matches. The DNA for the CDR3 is TGTGCCAGCAGGCGACAGGGTACCGGGGAGCTGTTTTTT. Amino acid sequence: CASRRQGTGELFF.

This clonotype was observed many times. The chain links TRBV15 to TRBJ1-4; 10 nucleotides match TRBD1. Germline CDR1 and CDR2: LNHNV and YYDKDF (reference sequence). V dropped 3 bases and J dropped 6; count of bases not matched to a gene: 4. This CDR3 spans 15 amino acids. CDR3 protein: CATSRGQGRYEKLFF. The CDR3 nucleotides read TGTGCCACCAGCAGGGGACAGGGGCGCTATGAAAAACTGTTTTTT.

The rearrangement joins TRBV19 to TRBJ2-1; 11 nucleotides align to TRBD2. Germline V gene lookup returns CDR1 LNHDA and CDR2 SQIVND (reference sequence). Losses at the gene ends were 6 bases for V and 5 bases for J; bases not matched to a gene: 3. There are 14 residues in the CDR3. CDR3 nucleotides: TGTGCCAGTAGCCCACTAGCGGGGGACAATGAGCAGTTCTTC. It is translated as CASSPLAGDNEQFF.

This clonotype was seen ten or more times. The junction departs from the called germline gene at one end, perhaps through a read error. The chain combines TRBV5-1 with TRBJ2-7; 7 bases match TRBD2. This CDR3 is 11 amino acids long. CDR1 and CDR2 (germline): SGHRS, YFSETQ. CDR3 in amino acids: CASSLAGEQYF. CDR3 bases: TGTGCCAGCAGCTTAGCGGGCGAGCAGTACTTC.

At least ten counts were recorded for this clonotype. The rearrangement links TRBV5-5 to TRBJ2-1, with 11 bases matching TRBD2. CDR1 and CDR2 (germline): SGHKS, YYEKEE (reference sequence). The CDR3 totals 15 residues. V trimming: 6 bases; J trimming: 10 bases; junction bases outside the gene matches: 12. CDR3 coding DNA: TGTGCCAGCATGGTAGCGGGAGGGCCCCGGGAGGAGCAGTTCTTC. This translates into CASMVAGGPREEQFF.

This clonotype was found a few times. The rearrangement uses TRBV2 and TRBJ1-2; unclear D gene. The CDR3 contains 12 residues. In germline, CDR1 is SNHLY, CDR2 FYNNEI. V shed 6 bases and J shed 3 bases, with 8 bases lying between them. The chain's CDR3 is CASSDGYYGYTF. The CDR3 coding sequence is TGTGCCAGCAGCGATGGATACTATGGCTACACCTTC. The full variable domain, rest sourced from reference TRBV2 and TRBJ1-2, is EPEVTQTPSHQVTQMGQEVILRCVPISNHLYFYWYRQILGQKVEFLVSFYNNEISEKSEIFDDQFSVERPDGSNFTLKIRSTKLEDSAMYFCASSDGYYGYTFGSGTRLTVV.

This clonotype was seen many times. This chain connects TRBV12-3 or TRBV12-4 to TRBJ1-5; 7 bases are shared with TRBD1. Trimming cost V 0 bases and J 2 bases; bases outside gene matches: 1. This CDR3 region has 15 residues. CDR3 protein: CASSLAQGGNQPQHF. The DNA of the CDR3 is TGTGCCAGCAGTTTAGCTCAGGGGGGCAATCAGCCCCAGCATTTT.

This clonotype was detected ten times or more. The CDR3 DNA follows: TGCAGTGCCGAAATTTACTCGGGAAACACCATATATTTT. Protein product: CSAEIYSGNTIYF. The V call is TRBV20-1, the J call TRBJ1-3, with D hard to call. V was clipped by 6 bases and J by 4 bases, with 13 bases between them. This CDR3 spans 13 amino acids. Germline CDR1 DFQATT, CDR2 SNEGSKA (reference sequence).

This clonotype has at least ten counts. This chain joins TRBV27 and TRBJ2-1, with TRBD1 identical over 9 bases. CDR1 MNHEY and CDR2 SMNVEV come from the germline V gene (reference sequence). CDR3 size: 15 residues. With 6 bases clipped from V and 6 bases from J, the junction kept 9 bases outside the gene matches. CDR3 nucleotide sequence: TGTGCCAGCAGCCGGGGACAGGGAGTCGCCAATGAGCAGTTCTTC. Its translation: CASSRGQGVANEQFF.

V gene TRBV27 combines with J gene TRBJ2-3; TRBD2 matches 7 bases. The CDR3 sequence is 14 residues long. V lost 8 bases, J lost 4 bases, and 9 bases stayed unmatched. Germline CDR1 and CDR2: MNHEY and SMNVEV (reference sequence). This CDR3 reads CASLSGISPDTQYF. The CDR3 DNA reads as TGTGCCAGCCTCAGCGGGATCTCCCCAGATACGCAGTATTTT.

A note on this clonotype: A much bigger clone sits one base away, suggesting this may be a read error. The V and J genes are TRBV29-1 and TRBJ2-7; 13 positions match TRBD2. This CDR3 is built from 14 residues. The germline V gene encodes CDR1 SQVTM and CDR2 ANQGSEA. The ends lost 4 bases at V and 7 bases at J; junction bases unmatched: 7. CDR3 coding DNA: TGCAGCGTTGGGACTAGCGGGAGTAAAATGGAGCAGTACTTC. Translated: CSVGTSGSKMEQYF.

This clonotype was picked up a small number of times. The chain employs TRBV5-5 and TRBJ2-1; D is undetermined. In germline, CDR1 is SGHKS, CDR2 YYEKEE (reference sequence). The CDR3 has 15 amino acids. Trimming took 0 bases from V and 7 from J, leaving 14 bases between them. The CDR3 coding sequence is TGTGCCAGCAGCTTGGCCCTCAGTGGGGTTAATGAGCAGTTCTTC. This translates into CASSLALSGVNEQFF.

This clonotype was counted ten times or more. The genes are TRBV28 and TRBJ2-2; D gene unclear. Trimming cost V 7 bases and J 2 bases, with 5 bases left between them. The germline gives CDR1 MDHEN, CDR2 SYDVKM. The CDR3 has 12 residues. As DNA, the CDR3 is TGTGCCAGCACTAAAAACACCGGGGAGCTGTTTTTT. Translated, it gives CASTKNTGELFF.

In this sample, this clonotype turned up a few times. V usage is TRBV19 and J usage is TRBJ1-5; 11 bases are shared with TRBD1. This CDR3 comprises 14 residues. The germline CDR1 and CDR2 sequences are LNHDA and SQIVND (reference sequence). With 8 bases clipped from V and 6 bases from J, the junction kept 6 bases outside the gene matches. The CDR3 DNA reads TGTGCCAGTCGGACAGGGGGCGACGGTCAGCCCCAGCATTTT. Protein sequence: CASRTGGDGQPQHF.

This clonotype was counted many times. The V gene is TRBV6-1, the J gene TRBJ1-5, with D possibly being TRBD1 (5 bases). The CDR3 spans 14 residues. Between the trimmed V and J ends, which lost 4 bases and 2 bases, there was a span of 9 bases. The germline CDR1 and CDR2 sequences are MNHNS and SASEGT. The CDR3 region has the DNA TGTGCCAGCAGTGCTGGGGGGGGCAATCAGCCCCAGCATTTT. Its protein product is CASSAGGGNQPQHF.

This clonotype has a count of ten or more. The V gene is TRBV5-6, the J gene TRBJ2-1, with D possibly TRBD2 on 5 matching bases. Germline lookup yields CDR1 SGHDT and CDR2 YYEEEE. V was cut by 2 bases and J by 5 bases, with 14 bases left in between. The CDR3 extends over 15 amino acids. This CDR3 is CASSFWQLAHNEQFF. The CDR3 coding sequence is TGTGCCAGCAGCTTTTGGCAGCTAGCACACAATGAGCAGTTCTTC.

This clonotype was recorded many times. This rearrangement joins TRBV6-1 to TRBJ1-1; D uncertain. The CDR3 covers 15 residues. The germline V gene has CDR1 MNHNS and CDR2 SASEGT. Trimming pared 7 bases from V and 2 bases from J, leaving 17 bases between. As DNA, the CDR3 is TGTGCCAGCACGGAGGACCGGTACAGTAACACTGAAGCTTTCTTT. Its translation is CASTEDRYSNTEAFF.

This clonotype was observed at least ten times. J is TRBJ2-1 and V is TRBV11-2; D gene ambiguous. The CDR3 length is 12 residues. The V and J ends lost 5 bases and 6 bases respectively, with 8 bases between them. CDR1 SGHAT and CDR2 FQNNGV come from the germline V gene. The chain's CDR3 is CASSPPFNEQFF. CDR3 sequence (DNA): TGTGCCAGCAGCCCCCCTTTCAATGAGCAGTTCTTC.

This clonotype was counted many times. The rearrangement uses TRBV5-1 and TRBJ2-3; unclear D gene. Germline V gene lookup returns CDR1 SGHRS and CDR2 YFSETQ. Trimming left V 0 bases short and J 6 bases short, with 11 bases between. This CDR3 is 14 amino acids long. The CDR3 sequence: CASSLALSGDTQYF. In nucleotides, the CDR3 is TGCGCCAGCAGCTTGGCCCTTTCTGGTGATACGCAGTATTTT.

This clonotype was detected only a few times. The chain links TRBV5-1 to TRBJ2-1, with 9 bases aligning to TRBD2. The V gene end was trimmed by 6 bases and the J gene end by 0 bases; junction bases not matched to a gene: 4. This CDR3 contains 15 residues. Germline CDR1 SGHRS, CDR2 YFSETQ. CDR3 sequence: CASTSSGSSYNEQFF. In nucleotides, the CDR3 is TGCGCCAGCACCAGTAGCGGGAGCTCCTACAATGAGCAGTTCTTC.